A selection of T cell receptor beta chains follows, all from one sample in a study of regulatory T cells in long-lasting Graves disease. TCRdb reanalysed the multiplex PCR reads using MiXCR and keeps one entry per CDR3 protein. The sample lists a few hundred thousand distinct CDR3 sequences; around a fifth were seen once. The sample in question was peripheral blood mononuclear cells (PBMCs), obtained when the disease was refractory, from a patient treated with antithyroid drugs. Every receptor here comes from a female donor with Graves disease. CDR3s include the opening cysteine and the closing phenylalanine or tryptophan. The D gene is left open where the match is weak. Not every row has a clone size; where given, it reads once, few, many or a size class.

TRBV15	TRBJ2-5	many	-	CATSREYSDGETQYF	TGTGCCACCAGCAGAGAATATAGCGACGGGGAGACCCAGTACTTC
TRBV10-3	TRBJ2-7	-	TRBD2	CAISLGLAGGYEQYF	TGTGCCATCAGTCTCGGACTAGCGGGAGGTTACGAGCAGTACTTC
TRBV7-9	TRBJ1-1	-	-	CASSSGGSGTEAFF	TGTGCCAGCAGTTCCGGGGGCAGCGGCACTGAAGCTTTCTTT
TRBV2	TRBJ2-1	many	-	CASSERGPRNGNEQFF	TGTGCCAGCAGTGAACGCGGTCCTCGCAATGGGAATGAGCAGTTCTTC
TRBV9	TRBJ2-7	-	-	CASSVDPRSYEQYF	TGTGCCAGCAGCGTAGATCCCCGTAGCTACGAGCAGTACTTC
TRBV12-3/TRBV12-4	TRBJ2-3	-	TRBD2	CASSGGLAVTDTQYF	TGTGCCAGCAGCGGGGGACTAGCGGTCACAGATACGCAGTATTTT
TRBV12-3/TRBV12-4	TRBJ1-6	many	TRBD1	CASRATGVASYNSPLHF	TGTGCCAGCAGAGCGACAGGGGTTGCAAGCTATAATTCACCCCTCCACTTT
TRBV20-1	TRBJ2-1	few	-	CSASRPDNEQFF	TGCAGTGCTAGTCGCCCAGACAATGAGCAGTTCTTC
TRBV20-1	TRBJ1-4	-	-	CSFGGGNEKLFF	TGCAGTTTCGGTGGTGGTAATGAAAAACTGTTTTTT
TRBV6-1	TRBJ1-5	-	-	CASSESLNQPQHF	TGTGCCAGCAGTGAAAGCCTAAATCAGCCCCAGCATTTT
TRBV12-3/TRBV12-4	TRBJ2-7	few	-	CASSRVPATYEQYF	TGTGCCAGCAGTCGAGTGCCGGCAACCTACGAGCAGTACTTC
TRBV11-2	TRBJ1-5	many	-	CASSRDSSFNQPQHF	TGTGCCAGCAGCCGAGACAGTAGCTTCAATCAGCCCCAGCATTTT
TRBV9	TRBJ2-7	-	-	CASSGSLAGGSYEQYF	TGTGCCAGCAGCGGAAGTCTAGCAGGAGGGTCCTACGAGCAGTACTTC
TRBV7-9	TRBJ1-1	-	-	CASSSDKTLMNTEAFF	TGTGCCAGCAGCTCGGACAAGACCCTGATGAACACTGAAGCTTTCTTT
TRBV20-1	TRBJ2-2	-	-	CSAFSGITGELFF	TGCAGTGCGTTCTCGGGAATCACCGGGGAGCTGTTTTTT
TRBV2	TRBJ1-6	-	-	CASSARPPYSPLHF	TGTGCCAGCAGTGCTCGACCCCCCTATTCACCCCTCCACTTT
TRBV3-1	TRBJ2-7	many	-	CASSQVGYEQYF	TGTGCCAGCAGCCAAGTTGGCTACGAGCAGTACTTC
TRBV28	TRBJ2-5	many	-	CASSFDRTGRAETQYF	TGTGCCAGCAGTTTTGACCGAACAGGGCGCGCAGAGACCCAGTACTTC
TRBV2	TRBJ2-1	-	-	CASRTKSPPYNEQFF	TGTGCCAGCAGGACCAAATCCCCCCCCTACAATGAGCAGTTCTTC
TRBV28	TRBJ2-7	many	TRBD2	CASSQTGLAIRFEQYF	TGTGCCAGCAGTCAAACGGGACTAGCGATACGGTTTGAGCAGTACTTC
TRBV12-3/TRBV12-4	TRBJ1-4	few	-	CASSFLYATNEKLFF	TGTGCCAGCAGTTTCTTATACGCAACTAATGAAAAACTGTTTTTT
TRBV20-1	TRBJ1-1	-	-	CSARPETILTEAFF	TGCAGTGCTAGACCCGAGACGATCCTCACTGAAGCTTTCTTT
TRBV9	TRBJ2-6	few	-	CASSLSRGANVLTF	TGTGCCAGCAGCTTGAGTAGGGGGGCCAACGTCCTGACTTTC
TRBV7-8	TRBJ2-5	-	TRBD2	CASFRDPGGETQYF	TGTGCCAGCTTTCGGGACCCGGGAGGAGAGACCCAGTACTTC
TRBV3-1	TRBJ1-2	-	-	CASSQAQGLGYGYTF	TGTGCCAGCAGCCAAGCTCAGGGGCTAGGCTATGGCTACACCTTC
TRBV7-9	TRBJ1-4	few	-	CASSLRESRDEKLFF	TGTGCCAGCAGCTTAAGGGAGTCGAGGGATGAAAAACTGTTTTTT
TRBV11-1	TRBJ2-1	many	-	CASSLGAGNEQFF	TGTGCCAGCAGCTTAGGGGCAGGGAATGAGCAGTTCTTC
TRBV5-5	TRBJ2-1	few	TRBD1	CASSPGQTYNEQFF	TGTGCCAGCAGCCCGGGACAGACGTACAATGAGCAGTTCTTC
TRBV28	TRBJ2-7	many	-	CASTPGSPEQYF	TGTGCCAGCACCCCGGGGAGTCCCGAGCAGTACTTC
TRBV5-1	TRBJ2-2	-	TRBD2	CASSFNQFGGRASTGELFF	TGCGCCAGCAGCTTTAATCAATTTGGCGGGAGGGCCAGCACCGGGGAGCTGTTTTTT
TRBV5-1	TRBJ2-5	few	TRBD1	CASSPTQGQGRETQYF	TGCGCCAGCAGCCCTACCCAAGGACAGGGGAGGGAGACCCAGTACTTC
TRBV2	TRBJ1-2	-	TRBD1	CASSDSRTGYYGYTF	TGTGCCAGCAGCGACTCTCGGACAGGGTATTATGGCTACACCTTC
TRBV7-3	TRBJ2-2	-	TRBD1	CASSLAGQGGAGELFF	TGTGCCAGCAGCTTGGCGGGACAGGGAGGCGCCGGGGAGCTGTTTTTT
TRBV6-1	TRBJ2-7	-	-	CASSMDYRISYEQYF	TGTGCCAGCAGTATGGACTACCGTATCTCCTACGAGCAGTACTTC
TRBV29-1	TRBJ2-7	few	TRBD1	CSVLSPGGNEQYF	TGCAGCGTTTTGAGTCCAGGGGGCAACGAGCAGTACTTC
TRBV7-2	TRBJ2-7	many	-	CASSSGRFYEQYF	TGTGCCAGCAGCTCCGGCAGGTTCTACGAGCAGTACTTC
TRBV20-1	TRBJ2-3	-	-	CSASGEGEGTSVSDTQYF	TGCAGTGCTAGTGGTGAGGGGGAGGGCACTAGCGTCTCAGATACGCAGTATTTT
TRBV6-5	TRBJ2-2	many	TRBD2	CASSYNSGTVPGELFF	TGTGCCAGCAGTTATAATAGCGGGACCGTCCCCGGGGAGCTGTTTTTT
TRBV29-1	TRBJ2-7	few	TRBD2	CSVVGSGGPYEQYF	TGCAGCGTCGTCGGTAGCGGGGGGCCCTACGAGCAGTACTTC
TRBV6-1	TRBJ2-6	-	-	CASTLSGASGANVLTF	TGTGCCAGCACCCTTAGCGGCGCTTCTGGGGCCAACGTCCTGACTTTC
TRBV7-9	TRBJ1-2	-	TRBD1	CASSLGLDPDRGQLNYGYTF	TGTGCCAGCAGCTTAGGTCTCGACCCGGACAGGGGGCAACTTAACTATGGCTACACCTTC
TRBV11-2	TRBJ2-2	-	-	CASSQGSGNTGELFF	TGTGCCAGCAGCCAAGGGTCCGGGAACACCGGGGAGCTGTTTTTT
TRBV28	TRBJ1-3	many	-	CASSLSGPSGNTIYF	TGTGCCAGCAGTTTATCAGGACCCTCTGGAAACACCATATATTTT
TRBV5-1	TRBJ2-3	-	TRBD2	CASSSKRSGRAADTQYF	TGCGCCAGCAGCTCAAAGAGGAGCGGGAGAGCAGCAGATACGCAGTATTTT
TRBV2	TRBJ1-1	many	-	CASSGEAGLTEAFF	TGTGCCAGCAGTGGGGAGGCAGGGCTCACTGAAGCTTTCTTT
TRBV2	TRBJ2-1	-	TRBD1	CASSAQGASYNEQFF	TGTGCCAGCAGTGCCCAGGGGGCCTCCTACAATGAGCAGTTCTTC